The TCR beta chain under discussion was sequenced for a study of Tregs in tolerant kidney transplant recipients. The germline CDR1 and CDR2 sequences are SNHLY and FYNNEI. The CDR3 has 14 residues. V was pared by 6 bases and J by 5 bases, with 14 bases between. Method: immunoSEQ multiplex PCR; TCRdb's copy keeps in-frame clones and lacks some. The top ten hold around 0.7% of the sample, which has 46,000 or so clones, less than 95% seen once. As to this clone: No antigen is known for it.

Study-wide results and caveats: Few patients were studied, so findings need validation in larger groups.

This clonotype originated in a human donor in good health. The material sequenced was Tregs from blood. The chain uses TRBV2 and TRBJ1-5; D possibly corresponds to TRBD1 (6 bases). CDR3 region: CASSLRGGYQPQHF. The CDR3 bases are TGTGCCAGCAGCCTTAGGGGGGGGTATCAGCCCCAGCATTTT.